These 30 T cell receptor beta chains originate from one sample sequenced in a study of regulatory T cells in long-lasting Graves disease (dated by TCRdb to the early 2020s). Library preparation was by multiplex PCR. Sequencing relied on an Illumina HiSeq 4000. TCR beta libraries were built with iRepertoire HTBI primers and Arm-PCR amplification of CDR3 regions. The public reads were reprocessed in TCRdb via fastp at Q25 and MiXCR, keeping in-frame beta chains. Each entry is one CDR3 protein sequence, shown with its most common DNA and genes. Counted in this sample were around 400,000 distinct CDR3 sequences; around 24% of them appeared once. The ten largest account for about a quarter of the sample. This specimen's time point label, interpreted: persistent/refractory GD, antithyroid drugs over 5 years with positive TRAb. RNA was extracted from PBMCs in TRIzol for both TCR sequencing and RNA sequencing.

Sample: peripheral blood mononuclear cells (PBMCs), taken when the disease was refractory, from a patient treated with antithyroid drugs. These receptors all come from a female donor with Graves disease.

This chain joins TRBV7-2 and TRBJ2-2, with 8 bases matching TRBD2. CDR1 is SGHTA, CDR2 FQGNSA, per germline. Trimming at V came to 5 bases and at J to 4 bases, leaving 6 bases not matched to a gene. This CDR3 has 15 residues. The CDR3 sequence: CASSASRGGTGELFF. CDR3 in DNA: TGTGCCAGCAGCGCCAGTCGGGGGGGCACCGGGGAGCTGTTTTTT.

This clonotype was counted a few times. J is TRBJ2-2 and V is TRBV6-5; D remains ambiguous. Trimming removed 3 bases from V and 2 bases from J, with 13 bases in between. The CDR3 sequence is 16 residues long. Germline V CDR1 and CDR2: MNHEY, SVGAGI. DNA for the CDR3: TGTGCCAGCAGTTATCGAGCCGCAGGAAACACCGGGGAGCTGTTTTTT. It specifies CASSYRAAGNTGELFF.

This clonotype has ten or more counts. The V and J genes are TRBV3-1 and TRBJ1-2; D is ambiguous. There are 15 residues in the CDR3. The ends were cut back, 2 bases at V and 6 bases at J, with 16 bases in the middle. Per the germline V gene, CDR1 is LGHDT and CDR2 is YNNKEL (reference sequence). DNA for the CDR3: TGTGCCAGCAGCCAATCTGGCGGCATACAGCATGGCTACACCTTC. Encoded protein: CASSQSGGIQHGYTF.

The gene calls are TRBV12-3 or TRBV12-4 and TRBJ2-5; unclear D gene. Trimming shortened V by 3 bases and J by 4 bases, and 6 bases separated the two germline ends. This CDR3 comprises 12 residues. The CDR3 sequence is CASSFFGETQYF. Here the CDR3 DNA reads TGTGCCAGCAGTTTTTTTGGAGAGACCCAGTACTTC.

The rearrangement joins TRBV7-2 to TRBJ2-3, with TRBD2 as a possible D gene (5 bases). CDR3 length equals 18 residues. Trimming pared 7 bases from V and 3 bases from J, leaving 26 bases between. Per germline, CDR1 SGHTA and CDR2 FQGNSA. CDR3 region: CASNTRGYTGSVTDTQYF. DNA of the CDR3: TGTGCCAGCAATACCAGAGGATACACGGGAAGTGTGACAGATACGCAGTATTTT.

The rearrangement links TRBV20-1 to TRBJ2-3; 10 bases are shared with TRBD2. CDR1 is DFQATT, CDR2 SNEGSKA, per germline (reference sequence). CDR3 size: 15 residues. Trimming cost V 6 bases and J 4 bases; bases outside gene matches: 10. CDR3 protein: CSAIRTSGPPDTQYF. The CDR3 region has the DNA TGCAGTGCCATTCGGACTAGCGGCCCACCAGATACGCAGTATTTT.

Here the CDR3 reads CASSFLVFRGVAGYTF. CDR3 sequence (DNA): TGTGCCAGCAGCTTCCTGGTTTTCAGGGGAGTGGCTGGCTACACCTTC. The chain uses TRBV5-8 and TRBJ1-2; D is possibly TRBD1 (6 bases). V dropped 2 bases and J dropped 7 bases, with 21 bases sitting between them. CDR3 length: 16 residues. Germline V gene lookup returns CDR1 SGHTS and CDR2 YDEGEE.

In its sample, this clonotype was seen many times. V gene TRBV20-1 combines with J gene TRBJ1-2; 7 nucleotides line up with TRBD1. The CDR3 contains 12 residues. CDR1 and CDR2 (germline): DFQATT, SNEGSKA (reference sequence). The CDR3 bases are TGCAGGGCCAAGGGGACAGAGGGTGGCTACACCTTC. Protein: CRAKGTEGGYTF.

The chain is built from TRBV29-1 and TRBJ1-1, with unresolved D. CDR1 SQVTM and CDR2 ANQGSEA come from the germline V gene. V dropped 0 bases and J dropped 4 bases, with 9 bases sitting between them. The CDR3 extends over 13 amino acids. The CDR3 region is CSVEDLRSTEAFF. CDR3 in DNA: TGCAGCGTTGAAGATTTGAGATCCACTGAAGCTTTCTTT. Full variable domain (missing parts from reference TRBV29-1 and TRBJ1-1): SAVISQKPSRDICQRGTSLTIQCQVDSQVTMMFWYRQQPGQSLTLIATANQGSEATYESGFVIDKFPISRPNLTFSTLTVSNMSPEDSSIYLCSVEDLRSTEAFFGQGTRLTVV.

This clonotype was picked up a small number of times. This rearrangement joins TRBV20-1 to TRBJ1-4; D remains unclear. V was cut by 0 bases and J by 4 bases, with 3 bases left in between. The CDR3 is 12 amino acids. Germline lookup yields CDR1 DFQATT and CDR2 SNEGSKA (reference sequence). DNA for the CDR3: TGCAGTGCTAGAGACTATAATGAAAAACTGTTTTTT. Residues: CSARDYNEKLFF.

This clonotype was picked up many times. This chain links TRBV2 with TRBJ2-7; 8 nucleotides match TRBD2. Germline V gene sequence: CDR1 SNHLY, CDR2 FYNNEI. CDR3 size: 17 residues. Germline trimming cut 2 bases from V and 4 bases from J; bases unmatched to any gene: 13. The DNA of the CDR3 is TGTGCCAGCAGTGAATTTCCTTTGCGTAGCGGGACTTACGAGCAGTACTTC. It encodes CASSEFPLRSGTYEQYF.

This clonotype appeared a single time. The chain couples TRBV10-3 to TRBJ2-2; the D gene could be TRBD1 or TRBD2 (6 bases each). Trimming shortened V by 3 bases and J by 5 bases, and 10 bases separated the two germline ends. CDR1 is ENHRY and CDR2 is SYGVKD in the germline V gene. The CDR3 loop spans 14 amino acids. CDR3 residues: CAISDGGGTGELFF. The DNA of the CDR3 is TGTGCCATCAGTGACGGAGGGGGAACCGGGGAGCTGTTTTTT.

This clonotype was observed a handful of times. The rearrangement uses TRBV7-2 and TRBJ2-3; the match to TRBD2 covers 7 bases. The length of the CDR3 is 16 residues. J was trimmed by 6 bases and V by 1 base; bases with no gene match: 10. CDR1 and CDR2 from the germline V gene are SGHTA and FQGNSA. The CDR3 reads CASSLVARGLLDTQYF. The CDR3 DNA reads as TGTGCCAGCAGCTTAGTCGCGCGGGGGTTATTGGATACGCAGTATTTT.

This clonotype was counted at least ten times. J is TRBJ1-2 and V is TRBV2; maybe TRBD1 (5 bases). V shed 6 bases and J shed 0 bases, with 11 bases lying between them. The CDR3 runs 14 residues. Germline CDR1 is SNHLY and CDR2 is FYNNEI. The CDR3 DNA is TGTGCCAGCAGCGGGACCACAGCTAACTATGGCTACACCTTC. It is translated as CASSGTTANYGYTF.

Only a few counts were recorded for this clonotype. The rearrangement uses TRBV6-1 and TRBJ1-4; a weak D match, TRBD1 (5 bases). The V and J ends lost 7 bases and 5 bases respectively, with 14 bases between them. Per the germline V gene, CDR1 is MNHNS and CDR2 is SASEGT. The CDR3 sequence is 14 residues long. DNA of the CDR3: TGTGCCAGCAAAGTTGGTCAGGGAAATGAAAAACTGTTTTTT. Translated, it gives CASKVGQGNEKLFF.

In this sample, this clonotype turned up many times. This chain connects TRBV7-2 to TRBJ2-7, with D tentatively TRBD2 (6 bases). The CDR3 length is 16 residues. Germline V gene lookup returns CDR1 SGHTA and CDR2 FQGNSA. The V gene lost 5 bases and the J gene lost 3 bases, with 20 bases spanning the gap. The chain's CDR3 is CASSGRLGAYVYEQYF. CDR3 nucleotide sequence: TGTGCCAGCAGCGGCAGACTAGGGGCTTACGTCTACGAGCAGTACTTC.

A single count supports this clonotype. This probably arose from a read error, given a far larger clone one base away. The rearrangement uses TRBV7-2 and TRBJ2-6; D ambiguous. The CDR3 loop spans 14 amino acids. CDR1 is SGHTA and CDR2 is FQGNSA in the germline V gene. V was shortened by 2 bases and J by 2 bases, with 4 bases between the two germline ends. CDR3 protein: CASSLSAGANVLTF. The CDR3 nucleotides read TGTGCCAGCAGCTTAAGCGCTGGGGCCAACGTCCTGACTTTC.

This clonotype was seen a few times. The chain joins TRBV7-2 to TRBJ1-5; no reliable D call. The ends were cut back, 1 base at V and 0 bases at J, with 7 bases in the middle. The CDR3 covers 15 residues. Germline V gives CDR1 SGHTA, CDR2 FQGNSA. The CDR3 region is CASSLEGLSNQPQHF. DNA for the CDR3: TGTGCCAGCAGCTTAGAGGGCCTTAGCAATCAGCCCCAGCATTTT.

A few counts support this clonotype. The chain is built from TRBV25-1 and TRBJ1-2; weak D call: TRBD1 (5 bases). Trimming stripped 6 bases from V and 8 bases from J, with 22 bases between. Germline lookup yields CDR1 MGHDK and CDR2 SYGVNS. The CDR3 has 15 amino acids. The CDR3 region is CASRPSEGRSGGYTF. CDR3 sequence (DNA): TGTGCCAGCAGGCCGAGTGAGGGGAGATCGGGGGGCTACACCTTC.

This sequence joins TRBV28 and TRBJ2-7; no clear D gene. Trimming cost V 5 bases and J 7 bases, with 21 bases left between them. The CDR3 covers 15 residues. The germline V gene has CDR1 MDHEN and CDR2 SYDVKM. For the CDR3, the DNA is TGTGCCAGCAGTCAGCCGGGCCATTTCCCCGAGGAGCAGTACTTC. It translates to CASSQPGHFPEEQYF.

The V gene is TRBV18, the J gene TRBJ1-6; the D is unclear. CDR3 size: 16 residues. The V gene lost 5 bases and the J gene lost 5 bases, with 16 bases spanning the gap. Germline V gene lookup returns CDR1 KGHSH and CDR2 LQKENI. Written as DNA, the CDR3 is TGTGCCAGCTCAGACCGCAACCGACCCAATAATTCACCCCTCCACTTT. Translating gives CASSDRNRPNNSPLHF.

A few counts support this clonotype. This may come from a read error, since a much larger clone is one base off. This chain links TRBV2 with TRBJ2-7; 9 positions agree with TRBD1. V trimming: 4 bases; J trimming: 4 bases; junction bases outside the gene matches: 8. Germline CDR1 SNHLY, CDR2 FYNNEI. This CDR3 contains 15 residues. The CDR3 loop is CASSGVGTGLYEQYF. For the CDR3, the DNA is TGTGCCAGCAGTGGAGTAGGGACAGGGCTTTACGAGCAGTACTTC.

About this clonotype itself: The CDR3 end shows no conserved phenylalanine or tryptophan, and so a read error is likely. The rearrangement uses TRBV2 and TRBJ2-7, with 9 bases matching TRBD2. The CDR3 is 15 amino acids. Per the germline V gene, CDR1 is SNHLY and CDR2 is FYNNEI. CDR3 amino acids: CASSEGAGGLYEQYS. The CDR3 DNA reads TGCGCCAGCAGTGAAGGAGCGGGAGGTCTATACGAGCAGTACTCC.

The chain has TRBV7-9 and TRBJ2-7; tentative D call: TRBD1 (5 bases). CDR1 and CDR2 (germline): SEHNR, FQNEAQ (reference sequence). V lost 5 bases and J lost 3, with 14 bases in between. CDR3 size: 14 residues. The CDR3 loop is CASSPYDRIYEQYF. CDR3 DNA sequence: TGTGCCAGCAGCCCCTATGACAGAATCTACGAGCAGTACTTC.

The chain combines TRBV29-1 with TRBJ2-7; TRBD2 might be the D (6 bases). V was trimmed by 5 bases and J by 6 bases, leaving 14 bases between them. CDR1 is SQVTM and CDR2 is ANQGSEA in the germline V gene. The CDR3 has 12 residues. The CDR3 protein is CSVSEGAGEQYF. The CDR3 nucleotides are TGCAGCGTTTCTGAGGGAGCGGGCGAGCAGTACTTC.

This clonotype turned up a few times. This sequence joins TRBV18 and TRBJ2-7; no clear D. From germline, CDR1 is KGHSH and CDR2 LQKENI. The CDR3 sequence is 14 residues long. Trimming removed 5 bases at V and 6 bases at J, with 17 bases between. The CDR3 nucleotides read TGTGCCAGCTCAACTCTTGGGTCGGACGGCGAGCAGTACTTC. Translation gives CASSTLGSDGEQYF.

CDR3 nucleotide sequence: TGTGCCATCAGACCAGGGGCGACGGGAAACACCATATATTTT. It specifies CAIRPGATGNTIYF. The chain recombines TRBV10-3 with TRBJ1-3; D perhaps matches TRBD1 (6 bases). The length of the CDR3 is 14 residues. Between the trimmed V and J ends, which lost 6 bases and 4 bases, there was a span of 13 bases. Germline V gene data show CDR1 as ENHRY and CDR2 as SYGVKD.

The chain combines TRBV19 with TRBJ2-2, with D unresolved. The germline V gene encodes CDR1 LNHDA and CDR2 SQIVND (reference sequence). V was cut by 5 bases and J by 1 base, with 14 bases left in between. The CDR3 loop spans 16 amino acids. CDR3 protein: CASSPRFPGNTGELFF. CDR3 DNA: TGTGCCAGTAGTCCCCGATTCCCAGGGAACACCGGGGAGCTGTTTTTT.

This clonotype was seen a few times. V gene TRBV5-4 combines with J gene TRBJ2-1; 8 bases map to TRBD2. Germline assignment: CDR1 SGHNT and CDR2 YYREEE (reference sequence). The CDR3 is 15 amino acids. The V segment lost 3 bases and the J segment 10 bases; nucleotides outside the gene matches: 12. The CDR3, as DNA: TGTGCCAGCAGCTCCATGGCGGAGCCTAGCGGGGAGCAGTTCTTC. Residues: CASSSMAEPSGEQFF.

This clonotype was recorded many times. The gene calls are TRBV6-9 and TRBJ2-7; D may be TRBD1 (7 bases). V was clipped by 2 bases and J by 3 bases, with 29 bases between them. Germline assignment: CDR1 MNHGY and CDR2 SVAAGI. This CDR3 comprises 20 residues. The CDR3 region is CASSYRSEGAKFKGLYEQYF. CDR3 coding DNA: TGTGCCAGCAGTTATCGTTCGGAGGGGGCGAAGTTCAAGGGGCTCTACGAGCAGTACTTC.